This T cell receptor (beta chain) was sequenced in a study of memory CD4+ T cells and cytomegalovirus serostatus. Study-level information: Of the healthy Belgian adults, roughly ten were CMV seropositive and 20 to 30 seronegative.

Data came from immunoSEQ multiplex PCR; TCRdb stores just in-frame clones and leaves some out. The table has about 27,000 clones, about 78% seen once. Single viable CD3+CD4+CD8-CD45RO+ cells were sorted as the memory CD4+ T cells. The clonotype originates from an adult in good health and CMV-seronegative. Sequencing was carried out using memory CD4+ T cells from blood.

The CDR3 reads CASGRLAGGSEQYF. CDR3 coding DNA: TGCGCCAGCGGACGACTAGCGGGAGGGAGCGAGCAGTACTTC. The chain combines TRBV5-1 with TRBJ2-7; 14 positions agree with TRBD2. CDR1 and CDR2 from the germline V gene are SGHRS and YFSETQ. J gave up 6 bases and V 7 bases, and 6 bases lay outside the gene matches. The CDR3 covers 14 residues.